This entry lists 20 T cell receptor beta chains sequenced from one sample in a study of T cells after yellow fever vaccination. TCRdb re-derived calls from the 5' RACE reads in MiXCR, one entry per CDR3 protein. The table includes around 360,000 distinct CDR3 sequences, about 9.9% detected once. The starting material was PBMCs, obtained on the day of the first yellow fever vaccination. The receptors were gathered from a man aged 18 to 29 who received the YFV17D yellow fever vaccine.

This clonotype was counted between two and nine times. The rearrangement uses TRBV6-6 and TRBJ2-7, with a possible D match to TRBD1 (6 bases). The V and J ends lost 4 bases and 3 bases respectively, with 10 bases between them. This CDR3 comprises 13 residues. Germline V gives CDR1 MNHNY, CDR2 SVGAGI (reference sequence). The CDR3 protein is CASSSKTGYEQYF. The CDR3, as DNA: TGTGCCAGCAGTTCCAAGACAGGCTACGAGCAGTACTTC.

This clonotype appeared a few times. V usage is TRBV5-1 and J usage is TRBJ1-3, with TRBD1 as a possible D gene (5 bases). The CDR3 runs 16 residues. V lost 0 bases and J lost 0, with 10 bases in between. Germline V gene data show CDR1 as SGHRS and CDR2 as YFSETQ. The CDR3 bases are TGCGCCAGCAGCTTGGAGGGACTAAACTCTGGAAACACCATATATTTT. Protein: CASSLEGLNSGNTIYF.

The rearrangement uses TRBV2 and TRBJ2-2, with a weak D call TRBD1 (6 bases). This CDR3 has 14 amino acids. Germline V lookup: CDR1 SNHLY, CDR2 FYNNEI. V gave up 7 bases and J gave up 2 bases, with 11 bases separating them. This CDR3 is CASKSGANTGELFF. CDR3 bases: TGTGCCAGCAAGTCAGGGGCCAACACCGGGGAGCTGTTTTTT. Full variable domain (missing parts from reference TRBV2 and TRBJ2-2): EPEVTQTPSHQVTQMGQEVILRCVPISNHLYFYWYRQILGQKVEFLVSFYNNEISEKSEIFDDQFSVERPDGSNFTLKIRSTKLEDSAMYFCASKSGANTGELFFGEGSRLTVL.

The V gene is TRBV6-5, the J gene TRBJ2-5; a possible D gene is TRBD2 (5 bases). Germline V gene lookup returns CDR1 MNHEY and CDR2 SVGAGI. V lost 8 bases and J lost 6, with 10 bases in between. This CDR3 contains 11 residues. CDR3 DNA: TGTGCCAGCTCATACGGGAAGACCCAGTACTTC. The encoded protein is CASSYGKTQYF.

This rearrangement joins TRBV15 to TRBJ2-2, with no clear D. Looked up from germline, CDR1 is LNHNV and CDR2 is YYDKDF (reference sequence). The CDR3 spans 13 residues. V lost 0 bases, J lost 5 bases, and 4 bases lay in between. The CDR3 loop reads CATSREWTGELFF. DNA for the CDR3: TGTGCCACCAGCAGAGAGTGGACCGGGGAGCTGTTTTTT.

The chain is built from TRBV6-5 and TRBJ1-1; TRBD1 matches at 9 bases. The CDR3 runs to 17 residues. Per germline, CDR1 MNHEY and CDR2 SVGAGI. Germline trimming cut 2 bases from V and 5 bases from J; bases unmatched to any gene: 12. The CDR3 here is CASSYRDRGFSRTEAFF. The CDR3 bases are TGTGCCAGCAGTTACCGAGACAGGGGGTTCTCGCGGACTGAAGCTTTCTTT.

The CDR3 DNA sequence: TGTGCCAGCACCCTAGGGGGTAATTCACCCCTCCACTTT. It translates to CASTLGGNSPLHF. J is TRBJ1-6 and V is TRBV12-3 or TRBV12-4; D possibly corresponds to TRBD1 (6 bases). The V end was cut by 7 bases, the J end by 6 bases, with 10 bases between. This CDR3 region has 13 residues.

V usage is TRBV12-3 or TRBV12-4 and J usage is TRBJ2-3, with D possibly TRBD2 on 5 matching bases. Trimming stripped 3 bases from V and 2 bases from J, with 15 bases between. CDR3 size: 16 residues. Here the CDR3 DNA reads TGTGCCAGCAGTTTTGCCCTCCGAGCGGTCACAGATACGCAGTATTTT. Its translation: CASSFALRAVTDTQYF.

The CDR3 DNA sequence: TGTGCCAGCAGCTTGTTCGGGGGGGCTGATACGCAGTATTTT. It yields the protein CASSLFGGADTQYF. The chain joins TRBV5-5 to TRBJ2-3; 8 nucleotides agree with TRBD2. The V gene end was trimmed by 1 base and the J gene end by 6 bases; junction bases not matched to a gene: 4. Germline lookup yields CDR1 SGHKS and CDR2 YYEKEE (reference sequence). The CDR3 contains 14 residues.

This rearrangement joins TRBV29-1 to TRBJ2-5; 11 bases are a match to TRBD2. Germline assignment: CDR1 SQVTM and CDR2 ANQGSEA. This CDR3 contains 13 residues. The J segment lost 4 bases and the V segment lost 6 bases, leaving 4 bases of the junction unmatched. CDR3 loop: CSVSGTSGETQYF. CDR3 bases: TGCAGCGTCTCCGGGACTAGCGGAGAGACCCAGTACTTC. Drawing the rest from reference TRBV29-1 and TRBJ2-5, the complete variable domain is SAVISQKPSRDICQRGTSLTIQCQVDSQVTMMFWYRQQPGQSLTLIATANQGSEATYESGFVIDKFPISRPNLTFSTLTVSNMSPEDSSIYLCSVSGTSGETQYFGPGTRLLVL.

V gene TRBV7-2 combines with J gene TRBJ1-2; D remains unclear. V was clipped by 1 base and J by 8 bases, with 17 bases between them. In germline, CDR1 is SGHTA, CDR2 FQGNSA. The CDR3 spans 15 residues. CDR3 sequence reads: CASSLGWGRLGGYTF. The CDR3 region has the DNA TGTGCCAGCAGCTTAGGTTGGGGAAGGCTAGGAGGCTACACCTTC.

CDR3 in DNA: TGCGCCAGCAGCTTCTTGGGGCGGCAAGAGACCCAGTACTTC. It yields the protein CASSFLGRQETQYF. The chain couples TRBV5-1 to TRBJ2-5, with D possibly TRBD1 on 5 matching bases. The length of the CDR3 is 14 residues. Trimming pared 2 bases from V and 2 bases from J, leaving 10 bases between. CDR1 is SGHRS and CDR2 is YFSETQ in the germline V gene.

This clonotype came up a few times. The chain carries TRBV4-1 and TRBJ2-2; perhaps D is TRBD1 or TRBD2 (5 bases each). Trimming pared 3 bases from V and 6 bases from J, leaving 11 bases between. This CDR3 has 14 residues. Germline V CDR1 and CDR2: MGHRA, YSYEKL. In DNA form, the CDR3 reads TGCGCCAGCAGCCAGCCAGGGACGGCCGGGGAGCTGTTTTTT. Translated, it gives CASSQPGTAGELFF.

A few counts support this clonotype. The J gene is TRBJ2-3, the V gene TRBV12-3 or TRBV12-4; tentatively, D is TRBD2 (5 bases). V was clipped by 5 bases and J by 6 bases, with 9 bases between them. The CDR3 consists of 12 residues. The CDR3 bases are TGTGCCAGCAGTATACGGAGGGATACGCAGTATTTT. The encoded protein is CASSIRRDTQYF.

CDR3 nucleotide sequence: TGTGCCAGCAGCCCCCTCCGCGGGGGGTACGAGCAGTACTTC. This translates into CASSPLRGGYEQYF. J is TRBJ2-7 and V is TRBV6-1; 8 bases agree with TRBD2. The CDR3 spans 14 residues. Per germline, CDR1 MNHNS and CDR2 SASEGT. The trim removed 6 bases at V and 4 bases at J, leaving 8 bases unmatched.

This sequence joins TRBV20-1 and TRBJ2-2, with a weak D call TRBD2 (6 bases). Germline CDR1 reads DFQATT; CDR2 reads SNEGSKA (reference sequence). The V end lost 0 bases, the J end lost 2 bases, and 13 bases lay between the germline ends. The CDR3 is made up of 16 amino acids. Here the CDR3 DNA reads TGCAGTGCTAGAGATTTGGCAGGGACTAACACCGGGGAGCTGTTTTTT. It yields the protein CSARDLAGTNTGELFF.

J is TRBJ1-2 and V is TRBV3-1; D is possibly TRBD1 (6 bases). The germline CDR1 and CDR2 sequences are LGHDT and YNNKEL (reference sequence). The CDR3 covers 14 residues. Trimming left V 0 bases short and J 8 bases short, with 13 bases between. The DNA for the CDR3 is TGTGCCAGCAGCCAAGATCCGGGGGCTAACGGCTACACCTTC. It yields the protein CASSQDPGANGYTF.

This clonotype was seen a few times. The chain combines TRBV24-1 with TRBJ1-5; D gene unclear. V lost 4 bases and J lost 1, with 7 bases in between. The CDR3 has 14 residues. Germline CDR1 and CDR2: KGHDR and SFDVKD. The CDR3 sequence is CATSDALSNQPQHF. CDR3 DNA sequence: TGTGCCACCAGTGACGCTTTAAGCAATCAGCCCCAGCATTTT.

This clonotype was observed many times. This chain uses TRBV11-2 with TRBJ2-5; 7 bases are a match to TRBD2. This CDR3 is 15 amino acids long. Looked up from germline, CDR1 is SGHAT and CDR2 is FQNNGV. Losses at the gene ends were 1 base for V and 3 bases for J; bases not matched to a gene: 5. Here the CDR3 reads CASSLVWTSEETQYF. The CDR3 DNA is TGTGCCAGCAGCTTAGTTTGGACTAGTGAAGAGACCCAGTACTTC.

The CDR3 loop reads CASSAHDSPLHF. DNA for the CDR3: TGTGCCAGCAGCGCACACGATTCACCCCTCCACTTT. The genes are TRBV7-2 and TRBJ1-6; D is uncertain. CDR1 and CDR2 from the germline V gene are SGHTA and FQGNSA. V was clipped by 5 bases and J by 8 bases, with 7 bases between them. CDR3 size: 12 residues. The full variable domain, with the rest looked up from reference TRBV7-2 and TRBJ1-6, is GAGVSQSPSNKVTEKGKDVELRCDPISGHTALYWYRQSLGQGLEFLIYFQGNSAPDKSGLPSDRFSAERTGGSVSTLTIQRTQQEDSAVYLCASSAHDSPLHFGNGTRLTVT.